The clone carrying this TCR beta chain came up many times. The source of the sample is a study of early T cells in non-severe SARS-CoV-2 infection. The TCR library protocol attached unique molecular identifiers to the individual cDNA molecules. TCRdb processed the 5' RACE reads anew with MiXCR; each CDR3 protein has one entry. The sample lists about 69,000 distinct CDR3 sequences; roughly an eighth were seen once. Germline V gene sequence: CDR1 DFQATT, CDR2 SNEGSKA (reference sequence). Between the trimmed V and J ends, which lost 6 bases and 4 bases, there was a span of 16 bases. This CDR3 comprises 14 residues.

The gene calls are TRBV20-1 and TRBJ1-5, with a tentative D call TRBD1 (5 bases). The sequence was obtained from an adult who was a healthcare worker with PCR-confirmed SARS-CoV-2 infection or an uninfected control (not recorded which). Sequencing was done on a sample of whole blood. The CDR3, as DNA: TGCAGTGCCCGATGGGGGGTTGGGAATCAGCCCCAGCATTTT. Translating gives CSARWGVGNQPQHF.